The 28 T cell receptor beta chains reported below all come from one sample, sequenced in a study of human T cells and chemical hapten exposure listed by TCRdb under 2021. The library was prepared using RACE. Instrument used: NextSeq 500. TCRdb passed the public sequencing reads through fastp at Q25 and MiXCR, retaining productive beta sequences. A single entry per CDR3 protein holds the most common genes and DNA from its merged rows. In all, the sample holds some 350,000 distinct CDR3 sequences, and about 6% of those were seen once. Over 5.5% of the sample lies in the top ten. The sample's time point label, decoded: patch test 2, 6 weeks after DPC sensitization. Interpreted using the paper, the treatment or condition label stands for: therapeutic diphenylcyclopropenone sensitization with weekly scalp DPC. This specimen was whole blood, taken in connection with sensitization to the hapten diphenylcyclopropenone (DPC). The receptors were sampled from a woman aged 18 to 35 with alopecia areata. Some clones in this sample may be carry-over from other donors' samples.

The rearrangement joins TRBV6-1 to TRBJ1-5; possibly TRBD1 for D (5 bases). The V end lost 6 bases, the J end lost 2 bases, and 14 bases lay between the germline ends. The CDR3 has 15 residues. In germline, CDR1 is MNHNS, CDR2 SASEGT. CDR3 DNA sequence: TGTGCCAGCAGGGCAGGGAGAGTCGGCAATCAGCCCCAGCATTTT. It encodes CASRAGRVGNQPQHF.

Remarks on this clonotype: One end of the junction does not line up with germline, which may come from a read error. The chain combines TRBV2 with TRBJ1-2, with a tentative D call TRBD1 (5 bases). CDR1 and CDR2 from the germline V gene are SNHLY and FYNNEI. The CDR3 consists of 17 residues. The CDR3 protein is CASSKALQGPPGYGYTF. The CDR3, as DNA: TGTGCCAGCAGTAAAGCGCTTCAGGGACCCCCTGGCTATGGCTACACCTTC.

This chain joins TRBV6-5 and TRBJ1-1, with 7 nucleotides matching TRBD1. This CDR3 is built from 17 residues. Trimming cost V 4 bases and J 2 bases; bases outside gene matches: 13. Germline CDR1 MNHEY, CDR2 SVGAGI. Written as DNA, the CDR3 is TGTGCCAGCAGTTTCGCCTTCCGACAGGGACTTAACACTGAAGCTTTCTTT. Amino acid sequence: CASSFAFRQGLNTEAFF.

This chain links TRBV6-1 with TRBJ1-6, with 9 bases that match TRBD1. CDR3 length: 16 residues. Germline V gene lookup returns CDR1 MNHNS and CDR2 SASEGT. Trimming cost V 0 bases and J 7 bases; bases outside gene matches: 4. The CDR3 sequence: CASSEAPGTGNSPLHF. The CDR3 region has the DNA TGTGCCAGCAGTGAAGCGCCCGGGACAGGGAATTCACCCCTCCACTTT.

A note on this clonotype: A single base separates this from a much larger clone, so it may be a read error. The chain links TRBV5-1 to TRBJ1-1; no definite D call. Germline CDR1 reads SGHRS; CDR2 reads YFSETQ. This CDR3 is 13 amino acids long. The DNA of the CDR3 is TGCGCCAGCAGCTTGGAGGTTCACACTGAAACTTTCTTT. Its translation is CASSLEVHTETFF.

Of note for this clonotype: A single base separates this from a much larger clone, so it may be a read error. The chain uses TRBV12-3 or TRBV12-4 and TRBJ1-5, with D possibly TRBD1 on 5 matching bases. CDR3 length equals 13 residues. The CDR3 spells CASSQGWNQAQHF. CDR3 nucleotides: TGTGCCAGCAGTCAGGGATGGAATCAGGCCCAGCATTTT.

This clonotype was recorded a few times. This chain joins TRBV10-3 and TRBJ2-7; 9 bases match TRBD1. This CDR3 region has 17 residues. The V gene end was trimmed by 0 bases and the J gene end by 6 bases; junction bases not matched to a gene: 12. Germline loops: CDR1 ENHRY, CDR2 SYGVKD. The DNA for the CDR3 is TGTGCCATCAGTGAGTCGACTCGAGACAGGGGGACGGCCGAGCAGTACTTC. Protein product: CAISESTRDRGTAEQYF.

In this sample, this clonotype turned up a few times. This chain links TRBV20-1 with TRBJ2-5; TRBD2 aligns across 7 bases. Germline-derived CDR1 and CDR2 are DFQATT and SNEGSKA (reference sequence). Germline trimming cut 3 bases from V and 4 bases from J; bases unmatched to any gene: 8. The CDR3 totals 14 residues. The CDR3 loop is CSARSTGLVETQYF. The CDR3 bases are TGCAGTGCTAGGTCCACCGGACTAGTAGAGACCCAGTACTTC.

The chain links TRBV12-3 or TRBV12-4 to TRBJ2-7, with TRBD2 matching over 10 bases. The length of the CDR3 is 18 residues. V shed 3 bases, J shed 0 bases, and the junction held 11 bases outside the gene matches. This CDR3 is CASSFRLAGGPSSYEQYF. For the CDR3, the DNA is TGTGCCAGCAGTTTCCGCTTAGCGGGGGGCCCGAGCTCCTACGAGCAGTACTTC.

This clonotype was picked up many times. This sequence joins TRBV5-5 and TRBJ2-5; the D is unclear. The CDR3 is 13 amino acids. Germline V CDR1 and CDR2: SGHKS, YYEKEE (reference sequence). Trimming cost V 2 bases and J 2 bases, with 7 bases left between them. The CDR3 sequence is CASSFTSQETQYF. CDR3 bases: TGTGCCAGCAGCTTCACATCACAAGAGACCCAGTACTTC. The full variable domain, completed using reference TRBV5-5 and TRBJ2-5, is DAGVTQSPTHLIKTRGQQVTLRCSPISGHKSVSWYQQVLGQGPQFIFQYYEKEERGRGNFPDRFSARQFPNYSSELNVNALLLGDSALYLCASSFTSQETQYFGPGTRLLVL.

This clonotype was seen many times. This sequence joins TRBV7-2 and TRBJ1-1, with D perhaps TRBD1 (5 bases). This CDR3 has 14 amino acids. V gave up 2 bases and J gave up 5 bases, with 12 bases separating them. Germline V CDR1 and CDR2: SGHTA, FQGNSA. The CDR3 spells CASSLSRGATEAFF. As DNA, the CDR3 is TGTGCCAGCAGCTTATCAAGGGGCGCGACTGAAGCTTTCTTT.

V is TRBV4-2 and J is TRBJ2-3; 7 bases line up with TRBD2. This CDR3 comprises 15 residues. Per the germline V gene, CDR1 is LGHNA and CDR2 is YNFKEQ. Trimming cost V 9 bases and J 0 bases; bases outside gene matches: 9. CDR3 residues: CARGPGTISTDTQYF. For the CDR3, the DNA is TGTGCCAGAGGGCCAGGGACTATCAGCACAGATACGCAGTATTTT.

The V gene is TRBV15, the J gene TRBJ1-2, with D possibly being TRBD1 (5 bases). Looked up from germline, CDR1 is LNHNV and CDR2 is YYDKDF (reference sequence). The CDR3 spans 16 residues. V lost 0 bases, J lost 4 bases, and 15 bases lay in between. CDR3 in amino acids: CATSREGPQPSYGYTF. The CDR3 DNA reads TGTGCCACCAGCAGAGAGGGACCACAGCCGAGCTATGGCTACACCTTC. Together with reference TRBV15 and TRBJ1-2, the CDR3 gives the full variable domain: DAMVIQNPRYQVTQFGKPVTLSCSQTLNHNVMYWYQQKSSQAPKLLFHYYDKDFNNEADTPDNFQSRRPNTSFCFLDIRSPGLGDTAMYLCATSREGPQPSYGYTFGSGTRLTVV.

The chain combines TRBV4-1 with TRBJ2-3; no firm D call. The V gene lost 2 bases and the J gene lost 4 bases, with 13 bases spanning the gap. Germline CDR1 reads MGHRA; CDR2 reads YSYEKL. This CDR3 region has 15 residues. The CDR3 sequence is CASSQTGLSADTQYF. CDR3 nucleotides: TGCGCCAGCAGCCAAACGGGCCTAAGCGCAGATACGCAGTATTTT.

This clonotype occurred a few times. V usage is TRBV3-1 and J usage is TRBJ2-2, with 10 bases fitting TRBD2. Trimming cost V 5 bases and J 7 bases; bases outside gene matches: 10. Germline V CDR1 and CDR2: LGHDT, YNNKEL (reference sequence). This CDR3 contains 16 residues. CDR3 protein: CASSASGGATGGELFF. The DNA of the CDR3 is TGTGCCAGCAGCGCAAGCGGGGGGGCTACAGGCGGGGAGCTGTTTTTT. Complete variable domain (other parts from reference TRBV3-1 and TRBJ2-2): DTAVSQTPKYLVTQMGNDKSIKCEQNLGHDTMYWYKQDSKKFLKIMFSYNNKELIINETVPNRFSPKSPDKAHLNLHINSLELGDSAVYFCASSASGGATGGELFFGEGSRLTVL.

This clonotype has ten or more counts. The chain combines TRBV12-3 or TRBV12-4 with TRBJ1-2, with 10 bases that match TRBD1. This CDR3 contains 14 residues. V trimming: 6 bases; J trimming: 3 bases; junction bases outside the gene matches: 4. The DNA of the CDR3 is TGTGCCAGCAGCTTGGGACAGGGGCACTATGGCTACACCTTC. Protein product: CASSLGQGHYGYTF.

This clonotype was counted ten times or more. This chain uses TRBV5-1 with TRBJ1-1, with no clear D. The CDR3 is 15 residues long. V was cut by 0 bases and J by 0 bases, with 9 bases left in between. Germline CDR1 SGHRS, CDR2 YFSETQ. DNA of the CDR3: TGCGCCAGCAGCTTGGCAGGATTGATGAACACTGAAGCTTTCTTT. This gives the protein CASSLAGLMNTEAFF.

The sample holds many counts of this clonotype. This chain uses TRBV3-1 with TRBJ1-1; 9 nucleotides agree with TRBD1. CDR3 length: 15 amino acids. Per the germline V gene, CDR1 is LGHDT and CDR2 is YNNKEL (reference sequence). V gave up 1 base and J gave up 0 bases; unmatched junction bases: 0. The CDR3 DNA follows: TGTGCCAGCAGCCAAGGGGACAGGGTGAACACTGAAGCTTTCTTT. Translated: CASSQGDRVNTEAFF.

The chain recombines TRBV9 with TRBJ2-2; unclear D gene. The CDR3 runs 15 residues. Germline loops: CDR1 SGDLS, CDR2 YYNGEE. Trimming left V 0 bases short and J 4 bases short, with 10 bases between. The CDR3 spells CASSVGGFFTGELFF. CDR3 nucleotides: TGTGCCAGCAGCGTAGGGGGATTTTTCACCGGGGAGCTGTTTTTT.

This clonotype showed up many times. V and J are TRBV7-9 and TRBJ1-1, with D unresolved. The CDR3 loop spans 13 amino acids. Trimming took 0 bases from V and 10 from J, leaving 12 bases between them. CDR1 and CDR2 (germline): SEHNR, FQNEAQ (reference sequence). CDR3 DNA sequence: TGTGCCAGCAGCTTAGCAGGGTCCCCTGGAGCTTTCTTT. Translation gives CASSLAGSPGAFF. The full variable domain, its missing parts supplied by reference TRBV7-9 and TRBJ1-1, is DTGVSQNPRHKITKRGQNVTFRCDPISEHNRLYWYRQTLGQGPEFLTYFQNEAQLEKSRLLSDRFSAERPKGSFSTLEIQRTEQGDSAMYLCASSLAGSPGAFFGQGTRLTVV.

Ten or more counts support this clonotype. The gene calls are TRBV7-6 and TRBJ2-1, with TRBD2 identical over 11 bases. J lost 7 bases, V lost 5 bases, and 13 bases had no gene match. This CDR3 comprises 17 residues. The germline V gene has CDR1 SGHVS and CDR2 FNYEAQ. Written as DNA, the CDR3 is TGTGCCAGCAGCCCACCTACTAGCGGGGGATCATGGAATGAGCAGTTCTTC. Protein product: CASSPPTSGGSWNEQFF.

This clonotype was picked up a small number of times. V gene TRBV2 combines with J gene TRBJ2-3; 13 bases are a match to TRBD2. CDR1 and CDR2 (germline): SNHLY, FYNNEI. V was clipped by 9 bases and J by 1 base; unmatched bases: 10. The CDR3 is made up of 17 amino acids. The CDR3 bases are TGTGCCAGTACTAGCGGGGGGGCTCACTGGGGCACAGATACGCAGTATTTT. As protein: CASTSGGAHWGTDTQYF.

Ten or more counts support this clonotype. The rearrangement uses TRBV28 and TRBJ2-5; the D is unclear. The CDR3 runs 12 residues. The V and J ends lost 4 bases and 1 base respectively, with 4 bases between them. Germline V gene sequence: CDR1 MDHEN, CDR2 SYDVKM. The CDR3 loop is CASSSVQETQYF. In DNA form, the CDR3 reads TGTGCCAGCAGTTCTGTCCAAGAGACCCAGTACTTC.

This clonotype occurred a few times. The V call is TRBV6-2 or TRBV6-3, the J call TRBJ1-6; tentatively, D is TRBD1 (5 bases). Deletions cut 3 bases from V and 10 bases from J, with 16 bases between. In germline, CDR1 is MNHEY, CDR2 SVGEGT. The CDR3 is 15 amino acids. The CDR3 sequence: CASSYPGTQGSPLHF. CDR3 sequence (DNA): TGTGCCAGCAGTTATCCCGGGACCCAAGGGTCACCCCTCCACTTT.

This clonotype showed up just a few times. This rearrangement joins TRBV29-1 to TRBJ1-1; possibly TRBD1 for D (5 bases). Germline CDR1 and CDR2: SQVTM and ANQGSEA. There are 12 residues in the CDR3. Deletions cut 0 bases from V and 8 bases from J, with 10 bases between. This chain's CDR3 is CSVEDPGAEAFF. Here the CDR3 DNA reads TGCAGCGTTGAAGATCCCGGGGCAGAAGCTTTCTTT. Full variable domain (missing parts from reference TRBV29-1 and TRBJ1-1): SAVISQKPSRDICQRGTSLTIQCQVDSQVTMMFWYRQQPGQSLTLIATANQGSEATYESGFVIDKFPISRPNLTFSTLTVSNMSPEDSSIYLCSVEDPGAEAFFGQGTRLTVV.

The chain combines TRBV11-2 with TRBJ2-2, with D unresolved. Trimming cost V 5 bases and J 5 bases, with 3 bases left between them. Germline loops: CDR1 SGHAT, CDR2 FQNNGV. This CDR3 region has 11 residues. The CDR3 nucleotides are TGTGCCAGCAGCATTACCGGGGAGCTGTTTTTT. It yields the protein CASSITGELFF.

In its sample, this clonotype was seen many times. The V call is TRBV4-3, the J call TRBJ2-1; 9 nucleotides match TRBD2. V lost 2 bases and J lost 3; bases outside the gene matches: 8. The CDR3 has 17 amino acids. Per the germline V gene, CDR1 is LGHNA and CDR2 is YSLEER. CDR3 nucleotides: TGCGCCAGCAGCCAATCGGGGCGGGGGGGCGTCTACAATGAGCAGTTCTTC. This encodes CASSQSGRGGVYNEQFF.

The sample holds a few counts of this clonotype. The chain employs TRBV2 and TRBJ1-6; no firm D call. There are 12 residues in the CDR3. Germline V gene sequence: CDR1 SNHLY, CDR2 FYNNEI. V shed 0 bases and J shed 13 bases, with 7 bases lying between them. DNA of the CDR3: TGTGCCAGCAGTGAAGCCCGACTCCCCCTCCACTTT. Translating it yields CASSEARLPLHF.